The 21 T cell receptor beta chains below come from one sample, sequenced in a study of OX40 agonist ivuxolimab in advanced cancers. Library construction relied on the immunoSEQ multiplex PCR assay. The source is immuneACCESS, and TCRdb retained only in-frame sequences with V and J called. Part of the clones is not carried over; for the studies checked, unresolved V genes explain less than half of this, and the remainder is unexplained. The table for this sample lists tens of thousands of clones; 70% to 85% of them were counted only once. The ten largest clonotypes hold over 3% of the sample. Sequenced here: CD4+ or CD8+ T cells sorted from blood, sampled in a trial of the OX40 agonist ivuxolimab. The receptors shown here come from an adult with an advanced solid tumor such as melanoma, head and neck, liver or kidney cancer.

The chain links TRBV7-9 to TRBJ2-7, with D perhaps matching TRBD2 (6 bases). This CDR3 spans 16 amino acids. V was trimmed by 5 bases and J by 0 bases, leaving 17 bases between them. CDR1 is SEHNR, CDR2 FQNEAQ, per germline (reference sequence). The DNA for the CDR3 is TGTGCCAGCAGCGCCGACGGGACTCCCAGCTCCTACGAGCAGTACTTC. Its translation is CASSADGTPSSYEQYF.

The genes are TRBV10-3 and TRBJ2-7; TRBD2 aligns across 8 bases. Germline assignment: CDR1 ENHRY and CDR2 SYGVKD. Germline trimming cut 7 bases from V and 2 bases from J; bases unmatched to any gene: 10. The CDR3 extends over 15 amino acids. The CDR3 loop reads CAITQELAGTYEQYF. For the CDR3, the DNA is TGTGCCATCACTCAGGAGCTAGCGGGTACCTACGAGCAGTACTTC.

The V call is TRBV27, the J call TRBJ2-7; possible D gene TRBD2, 6 bases. The CDR3 is 15 amino acids. Deletions cut 3 bases from V and 3 bases from J, with 15 bases between. Germline CDR1 reads MNHEY; CDR2 reads SMNVEV (reference sequence). CDR3 amino acids: CASSLGGPGGYEQYF. CDR3 coding DNA: TGTGCCAGCAGTTTGGGGGGACCCGGAGGCTACGAGCAGTACTTC.

The chain recombines TRBV7-6 with TRBJ2-5, with D possibly TRBD1 on 6 matching bases. Germline CDR1 reads SGHVS; CDR2 reads FNYEAQ. This CDR3 has 14 residues. Trimming pared 3 bases from V and 4 bases from J, leaving 12 bases between. The CDR3 protein is CASSLQGSLETQYF. In nucleotides, the CDR3 is TGTGCCAGCAGCTTGCAGGGGAGTCTAGAGACCCAGTACTTC.

The V call is TRBV6-5, the J call TRBJ2-7; D is unclear. The CDR3 length is 14 residues. The V gene's germline CDR1 is MNHEY and CDR2 SVGAGI. V lost 0 bases and J lost 6, with 12 bases in between. This chain's CDR3 is CASSYSYGPSEQYF. CDR3 DNA sequence: TGTGCCAGCAGTTACTCGTACGGACCCTCCGAGCAGTACTTC.

The V and J genes are TRBV7-9 and TRBJ2-7; TRBD1 is a possible D gene (6 bases). Germline CDR1 reads SEHNR; CDR2 reads FQNEAQ (reference sequence). V was shortened by 6 bases and J by 2 bases, with 11 bases between the two germline ends. The CDR3 is made up of 13 amino acids. CDR3 loop: CASSPTGPYEQYF. CDR3 nucleotide sequence: TGTGCCAGCAGTCCTACAGGGCCCTACGAGCAGTACTTC.

The chain combines TRBV6-4 with TRBJ2-7; either TRBD1 or TRBD2 may fit D (5 bases each). CDR3 length equals 15 residues. Trimming removed 4 bases from V and 3 bases from J, with 16 bases in between. Germline lookup yields CDR1 MRHNA and CDR2 SNTAGT. Written as DNA, the CDR3 is TGTGCCAGCAGTGGTCCGGGACGGTTCTTCTACGAGCAGTACTTC. It yields the protein CASSGPGRFFYEQYF.

The gene calls are TRBV21-1 and TRBJ2-6; the table assigns TRBD2, which was not confirmed against the DNA. TRBV21-1 is shown as a pseudogene. The CDR3 spans 17 residues. The CDR3 DNA reads as TGTGCCAGCAGAATTCCCGACCCTAGCTCTGGGGCCAACGTCCTGACTTTC. As protein: CASRIPDPSSGANVLTF.

The chain has TRBV12-5 and TRBJ2-1; 7 bases map to TRBD1. Germline loops: CDR1 LGHNT, CDR2 FRNRAP. Germline trimming cut 0 bases from V and 8 bases from J; bases unmatched to any gene: 7. CDR3 size: 15 residues. CDR3 coding DNA: TGTGCTAGTGGTTTGGTACAAGGGGGCGAGGATGAGCAGTTCTTC. It encodes CASGLVQGGEDEQFF.

The rearrangement uses TRBV15 and TRBJ2-1; TRBD1 or TRBD2 may be the D gene (5 bases each). Germline V gives CDR1 LNHNV, CDR2 YYDKDF (reference sequence). This CDR3 comprises 16 residues. Trimming removed 0 bases from V and 2 bases from J, with 11 bases in between. In DNA form, the CDR3 reads TGTGCCACCAGCAGAGACCCCATGGGGGCCTACAATGAGCAGTTCTTC. This translates into CATSRDPMGAYNEQFF.

V is TRBV5-5 and J is TRBJ2-1; D is possibly TRBD1 (6 bases). V shed 0 bases and J shed 0 bases, with 10 bases lying between them. Germline-derived CDR1 and CDR2 are SGHKS and YYEKEE (reference sequence). The CDR3 consists of 16 residues. This chain's CDR3 is CASSLAWDTSYNEQFF. For the CDR3, the DNA is TGTGCCAGCAGCTTGGCTTGGGACACCTCCTACAATGAGCAGTTCTTC.

The chain recombines TRBV4-1 with TRBJ1-2, with D perhaps matching TRBD1 (5 bases). Germline V gives CDR1 MGHRA, CDR2 YSYEKL. Trimming took 4 bases from V and 8 from J, leaving 14 bases between them. The CDR3 is made up of 13 amino acids. CDR3 nucleotide sequence: TGCGCCAGCAGCCTCGGGGGAGAGATAGGCTACACCTTC. Protein: CASSLGGEIGYTF.

The chain couples TRBV10-3 to TRBJ2-1, with D possibly matching TRBD2 (6 bases). Trimming took 2 bases from V and 5 from J, leaving 10 bases between them. The CDR3 is 14 amino acids. The germline gives CDR1 ENHRY, CDR2 SYGVKD. The CDR3 region is CAISETSRNNEQFF. The CDR3 bases are TGTGCCATCAGTGAGACTAGCCGAAACAATGAGCAGTTCTTC.

This clone was detected a few times. The chain is built from TRBV4-1 and TRBJ2-3, with 7 positions matching TRBD2. V shed 0 bases and J 3 bases; nucleotides not matched to a gene: 12. The CDR3 loop spans 18 amino acids. CDR1 is MGHRA, CDR2 YSYEKL, per germline. The DNA for the CDR3 is TGCGCCAGCAGCCAAGATCCGGGGGGACTATGGGGGACAGATACGCAGTATTTT. Translation gives CASSQDPGGLWGTDTQYF.

This chain joins TRBV5-6 and TRBJ2-7; maybe TRBD1 (6 bases). The germline V gene has CDR1 SGHDT and CDR2 YYEEEE. V was trimmed by 5 bases and J by 1 base, leaving 13 bases between them. This CDR3 region has 14 residues. The CDR3 sequence: CASSSGVGSYEQYF. Written as DNA, the CDR3 is TGTGCCAGCAGTTCAGGGGTAGGGTCCTACGAGCAGTACTTC.

CDR3 nucleotide sequence: TGTGCCAGCAGTTACTACCCAACAGGTAACTCCTACGAGCAGTACTTC. Translated, it gives CASSYYPTGNSYEQYF. The rearrangement links TRBV6-5 to TRBJ2-7; tentatively, D is TRBD1 (5 bases). The CDR3 has 16 residues. V was cut by 1 base and J by 0 bases, with 13 bases left in between. Per germline, CDR1 MNHEY and CDR2 SVGAGI.

The CDR3 loop reads CASSQARVGTQYF. Written as DNA, the CDR3 is TGTGCCAGCAGCCAAGCCCGCGTCGGGACCCAGTACTTC. The gene calls are TRBV14 and TRBJ2-5; D is uncertain. This CDR3 region has 13 residues. Germline loops: CDR1 SGHDN, CDR2 FVKESK. The V and J ends lost 1 base and 7 bases respectively, with 10 bases between them.

V usage is TRBV19 and J usage is TRBJ2-7; D remains ambiguous. In germline, CDR1 is LNHDA, CDR2 SQIVND (reference sequence). The CDR3 is 13 residues long. Trimming removed 10 bases from V and 3 bases from J, with 16 bases in between. CDR3 nucleotides: TGTGCCACTGCCCCCCCCTTCGGCTACGAGCAGTACTTC. Its protein is CATAPPFGYEQYF.

V and J are TRBV9 and TRBJ1-3; maybe TRBD1 (5 bases). This CDR3 has 16 amino acids. With 0 bases removed from V and 0 bases from J, the gap between germline ends came to 10 bases. Germline V gene sequence: CDR1 SGDLS, CDR2 YYNGEE. CDR3 in DNA: TGTGCCAGCAGCGTAGGTGCAGGGAGCTCTGGAAACACCATATATTTT. This codes for CASSVGAGSSGNTIYF.

The chain has TRBV7-2 and TRBJ2-2; 7 nucleotides line up with TRBD1. V gave up 6 bases and J gave up 4 bases; unmatched junction bases: 5. The germline CDR1 and CDR2 sequences are SGHTA and FQGNSA. The length of the CDR3 is 14 residues. The CDR3 region is CASSPGTATGELFF. For the CDR3, the DNA is TGTGCCAGCAGTCCCGGGACAGCCACCGGGGAGCTGTTTTTT.

This chain uses TRBV10-3 with TRBJ1-2, with D uncertain. CDR3 size: 13 residues. The germline gives CDR1 ENHRY, CDR2 SYGVKD. Trimming took off 4 bases at V and 8 bases at J, with 14 bases between the two ends. The CDR3 loop is CAISASSPGGYTF. The CDR3 nucleotides read TGTGCCATCAGTGCGAGTAGCCCCGGGGGCTACACCTTC.